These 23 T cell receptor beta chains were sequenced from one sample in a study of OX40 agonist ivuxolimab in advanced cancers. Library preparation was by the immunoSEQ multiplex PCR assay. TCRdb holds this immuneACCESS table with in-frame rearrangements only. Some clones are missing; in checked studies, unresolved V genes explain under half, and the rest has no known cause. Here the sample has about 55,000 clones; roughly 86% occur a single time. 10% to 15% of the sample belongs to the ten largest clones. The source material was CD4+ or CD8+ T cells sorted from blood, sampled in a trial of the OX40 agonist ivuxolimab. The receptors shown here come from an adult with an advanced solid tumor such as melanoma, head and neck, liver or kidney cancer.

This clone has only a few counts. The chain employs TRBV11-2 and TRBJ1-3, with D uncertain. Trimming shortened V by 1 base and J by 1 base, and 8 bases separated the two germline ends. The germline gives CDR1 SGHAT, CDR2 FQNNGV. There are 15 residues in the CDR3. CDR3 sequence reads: CASSLVEVSGNTIYF. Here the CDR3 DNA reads TGTGCCAGCAGCTTAGTTGAAGTTTCTGGAAACACCATATATTTT.

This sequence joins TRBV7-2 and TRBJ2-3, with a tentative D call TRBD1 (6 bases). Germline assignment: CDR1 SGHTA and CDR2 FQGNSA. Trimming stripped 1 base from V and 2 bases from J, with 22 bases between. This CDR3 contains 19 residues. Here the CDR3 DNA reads TGTGCCAGCAGCTTAGTGCAGGGGCTAGTGGGGGAACTCACAGATACGCAGTATTTT. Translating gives CASSLVQGLVGELTDTQYF. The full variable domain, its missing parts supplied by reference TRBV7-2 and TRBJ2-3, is GAGVSQSPSNKVTEKGKDVELRCDPISGHTALYWYRQSLGQGLEFLIYFQGNSAPDKSGLPSDRFSAERTGGSVSTLTIQRTQQEDSAVYLCASSLVQGLVGELTDTQYFGPGTRLTVL.

The CDR3 protein is CASSMGTVREQYF. DNA for the CDR3: TGTGCCAGCAGTATGGGGACAGTTCGCGAGCAGTACTTC. This sequence joins TRBV11-3 and TRBJ2-7, with 7 bases that match TRBD1. CDR3 size: 13 residues. CDR1 is SGHNT and CDR2 is YENEEA in the germline V gene. V shed 6 bases and J 6 bases; nucleotides not matched to a gene: 8.

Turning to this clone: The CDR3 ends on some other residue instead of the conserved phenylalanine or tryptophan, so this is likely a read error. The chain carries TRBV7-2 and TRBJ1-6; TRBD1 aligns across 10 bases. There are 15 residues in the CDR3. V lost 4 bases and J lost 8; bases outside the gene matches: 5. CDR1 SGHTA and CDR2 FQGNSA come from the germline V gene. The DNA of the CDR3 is TGTGCCAGCAGCTATATTGGGACAGGGGATTCACCCCTCCACCTT. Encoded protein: CASSYIGTGDSPLHL.

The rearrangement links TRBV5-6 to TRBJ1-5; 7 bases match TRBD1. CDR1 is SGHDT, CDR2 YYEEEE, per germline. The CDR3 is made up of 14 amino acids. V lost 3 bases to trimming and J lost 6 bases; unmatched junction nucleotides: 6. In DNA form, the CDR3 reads TGTGCCAGCAGCTCCACAGGGGCCGGTCAGCCCCAGCATTTT. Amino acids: CASSSTGAGQPQHF.

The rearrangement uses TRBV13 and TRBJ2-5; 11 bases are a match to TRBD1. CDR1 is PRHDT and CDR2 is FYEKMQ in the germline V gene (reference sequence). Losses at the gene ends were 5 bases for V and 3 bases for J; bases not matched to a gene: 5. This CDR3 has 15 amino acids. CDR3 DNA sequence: TGTGCCAGCAGCCCTCGGGACAGGGGGGAAGAGACCCAGTACTTC. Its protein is CASSPRDRGEETQYF.

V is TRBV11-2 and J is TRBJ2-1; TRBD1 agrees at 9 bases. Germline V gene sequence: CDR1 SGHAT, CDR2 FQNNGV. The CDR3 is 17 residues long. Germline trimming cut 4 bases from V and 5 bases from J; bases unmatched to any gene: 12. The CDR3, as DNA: TGTGCCAGCAGCTCCCACCCCGGGACAGGGAGGAACAATGAGCAGTTCTTC. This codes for CASSSHPGTGRNNEQFF.

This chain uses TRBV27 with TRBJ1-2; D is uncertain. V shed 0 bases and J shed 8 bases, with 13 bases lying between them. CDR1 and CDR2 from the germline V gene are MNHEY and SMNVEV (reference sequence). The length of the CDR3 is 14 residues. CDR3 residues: CASSLSIGFVGYTF. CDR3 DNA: TGTGCCAGCAGTTTATCGATCGGTTTCGTGGGCTACACCTTC.

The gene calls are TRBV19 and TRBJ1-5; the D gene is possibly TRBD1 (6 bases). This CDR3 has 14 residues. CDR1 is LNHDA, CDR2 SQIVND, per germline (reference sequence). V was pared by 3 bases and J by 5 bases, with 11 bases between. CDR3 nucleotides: TGTGCCAGTAGTATCTCGGACAGCTATCAGCCCCAGCATTTT. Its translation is CASSISDSYQPQHF.

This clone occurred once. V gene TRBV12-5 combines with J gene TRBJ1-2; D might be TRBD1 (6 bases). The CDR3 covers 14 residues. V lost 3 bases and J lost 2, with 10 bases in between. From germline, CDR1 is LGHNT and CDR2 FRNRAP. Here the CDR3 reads CASGLGGRNYGYTF. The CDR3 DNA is TGTGCTAGTGGTTTAGGGGGACGGAACTATGGCTACACCTTC.

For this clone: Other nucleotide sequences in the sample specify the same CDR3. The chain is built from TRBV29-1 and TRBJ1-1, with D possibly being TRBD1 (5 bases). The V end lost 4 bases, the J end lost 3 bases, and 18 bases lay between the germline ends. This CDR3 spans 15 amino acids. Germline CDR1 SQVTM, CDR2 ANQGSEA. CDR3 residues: CSVVYRGEIYTEAFF. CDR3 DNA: TGCAGCGTTGTTTATAGAGGGGAGATTTACACTGAAGCTTTCTTT.

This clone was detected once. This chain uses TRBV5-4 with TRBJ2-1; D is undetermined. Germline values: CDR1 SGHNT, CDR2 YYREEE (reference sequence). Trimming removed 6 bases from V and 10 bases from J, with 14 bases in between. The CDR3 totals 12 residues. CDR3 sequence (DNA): TGTGCCAGCACCGACTCCTTTGGCGAGCAGTTCTTC. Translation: CASTDSFGEQFF. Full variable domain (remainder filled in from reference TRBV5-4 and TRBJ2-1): ETGVTQSPTHLIKTRGQQVTLRCSSQSGHNTVSWYQQALGQGPQFIFQYYREEENGRGNFPPRFSGLQFPNYSSELNVNALELDDSALYLCASTDSFGEQFFGPGTRLTVL.

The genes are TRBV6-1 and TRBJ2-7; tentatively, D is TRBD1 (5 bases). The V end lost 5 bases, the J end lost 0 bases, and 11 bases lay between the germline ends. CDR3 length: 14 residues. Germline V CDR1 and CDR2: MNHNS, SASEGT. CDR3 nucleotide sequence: TGTGCCAGCAGTATTTACAGGTCCTCCTACGAGCAGTACTTC. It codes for CASSIYRSSYEQYF.

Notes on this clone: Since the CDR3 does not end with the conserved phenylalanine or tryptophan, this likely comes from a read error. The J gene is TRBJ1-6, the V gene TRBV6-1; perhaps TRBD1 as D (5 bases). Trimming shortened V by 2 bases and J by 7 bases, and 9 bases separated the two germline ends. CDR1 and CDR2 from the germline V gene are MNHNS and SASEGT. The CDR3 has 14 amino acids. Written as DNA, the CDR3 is TGTGCCAGCAGTGAACGGCAGGGCAATTCACCCCTCCACCTT. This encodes CASSERQGNSPLHL.

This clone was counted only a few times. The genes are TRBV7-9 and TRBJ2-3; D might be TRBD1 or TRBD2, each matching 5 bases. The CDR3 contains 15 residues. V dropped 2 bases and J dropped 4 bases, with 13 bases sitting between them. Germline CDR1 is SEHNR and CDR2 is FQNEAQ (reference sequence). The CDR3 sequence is CASSLTSGGADTQYF. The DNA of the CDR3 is TGTGCCAGCAGCTTAACTAGTGGGGGAGCAGATACGCAGTATTTT.

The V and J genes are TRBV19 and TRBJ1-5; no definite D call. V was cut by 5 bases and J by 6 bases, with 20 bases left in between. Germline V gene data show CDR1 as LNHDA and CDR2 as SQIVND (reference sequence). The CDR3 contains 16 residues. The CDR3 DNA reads TGTGCCAGTAGTCCCGCCTCAAGGTCTGCTTCTCAGCCCCAGCATTTT. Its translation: CASSPASRSASQPQHF.

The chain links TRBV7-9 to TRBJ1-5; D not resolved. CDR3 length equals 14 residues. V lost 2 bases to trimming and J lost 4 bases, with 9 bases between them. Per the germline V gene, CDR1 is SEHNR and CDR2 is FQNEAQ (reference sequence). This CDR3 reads CASSLLSENQPQHF. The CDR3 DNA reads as TGTGCCAGCAGCTTACTGTCCGAGAATCAGCCCCAGCATTTT.

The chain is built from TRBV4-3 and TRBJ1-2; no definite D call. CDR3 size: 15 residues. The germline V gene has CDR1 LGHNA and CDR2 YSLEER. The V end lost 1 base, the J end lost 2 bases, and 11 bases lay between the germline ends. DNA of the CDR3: TGCGCCAGCAGCCAAGTACTCAGTACCAACTATGGCTACACCTTC. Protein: CASSQVLSTNYGYTF.

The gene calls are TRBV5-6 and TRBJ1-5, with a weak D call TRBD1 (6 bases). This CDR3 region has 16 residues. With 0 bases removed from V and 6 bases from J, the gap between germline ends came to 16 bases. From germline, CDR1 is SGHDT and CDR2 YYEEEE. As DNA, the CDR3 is TGTGCCAGCAGCTTGGTTGGGGGGCGCGGGGGTCAGCCCCAGCATTTT. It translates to CASSLVGGRGGQPQHF.

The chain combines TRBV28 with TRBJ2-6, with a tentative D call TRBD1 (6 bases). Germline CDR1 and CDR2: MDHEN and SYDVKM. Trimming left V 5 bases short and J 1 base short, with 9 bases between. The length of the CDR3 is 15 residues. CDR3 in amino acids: CASSQTGSGANVLTF. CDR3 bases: TGTGCCAGCAGTCAGACAGGTTCTGGGGCCAACGTCCTGACTTTC.

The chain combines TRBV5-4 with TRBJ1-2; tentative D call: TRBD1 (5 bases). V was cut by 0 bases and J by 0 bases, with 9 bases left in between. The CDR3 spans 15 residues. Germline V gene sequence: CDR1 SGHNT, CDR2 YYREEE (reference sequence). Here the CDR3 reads CASSLEQASNYGYTF. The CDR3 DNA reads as TGTGCCAGCAGCTTGGAACAGGCTTCTAACTATGGCTACACCTTC.

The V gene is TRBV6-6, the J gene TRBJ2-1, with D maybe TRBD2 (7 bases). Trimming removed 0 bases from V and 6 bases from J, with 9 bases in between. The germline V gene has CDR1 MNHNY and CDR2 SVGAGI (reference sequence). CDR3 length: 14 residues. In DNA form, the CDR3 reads TGTGCCAGCAGTTACTCTGGGGGGGCCAATGAGCAGTTCTTC. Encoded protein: CASSYSGGANEQFF.

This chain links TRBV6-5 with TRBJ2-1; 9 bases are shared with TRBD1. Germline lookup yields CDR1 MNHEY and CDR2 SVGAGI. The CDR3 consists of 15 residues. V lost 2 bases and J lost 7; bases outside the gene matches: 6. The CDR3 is CASSYETGGSNEQFF. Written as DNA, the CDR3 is TGTGCCAGCAGTTACGAGACAGGGGGGTCGAATGAGCAGTTCTTC.